This T cell receptor (beta chain) was recorded in a study of blood T cells in healthy people across ages. This clonotype was detected only a few times. Its antigen is currently unknown. Primers used in a second PCR of roughly 7 to 12 cycles were a sample-barcoded 5' primer and a J-beta primer mix. TCRdb called the 5' RACE reads again in MiXCR, with one record for every CDR3 protein. The sample shows fewer than 600,000 distinct CDR3 sequences, over 25% of them seen only once. Study-level points and caveats: With age, beta diversity per million T cells declined roughly linearly, significantly by roughly 40.

This CDR3 is 11 amino acids long. In germline, CDR1 is SQVTM, CDR2 ANQGSEA. V shed 6 bases and J shed 3 bases, with 9 bases lying between them. Separately, the same data were catalogued under a study of T cells of mothers and their children.

The chain combines TRBV29-1 with TRBJ2-7; possibly TRBD2 for D (5 bases). What was sequenced was blood. This TCR derives from a boy aged 2 to 10 in good health. The CDR3 loop is CSVGRDYEQYF. In DNA, the CDR3 is TGCAGCGTCGGACGGGACTACGAGCAGTACTTC.